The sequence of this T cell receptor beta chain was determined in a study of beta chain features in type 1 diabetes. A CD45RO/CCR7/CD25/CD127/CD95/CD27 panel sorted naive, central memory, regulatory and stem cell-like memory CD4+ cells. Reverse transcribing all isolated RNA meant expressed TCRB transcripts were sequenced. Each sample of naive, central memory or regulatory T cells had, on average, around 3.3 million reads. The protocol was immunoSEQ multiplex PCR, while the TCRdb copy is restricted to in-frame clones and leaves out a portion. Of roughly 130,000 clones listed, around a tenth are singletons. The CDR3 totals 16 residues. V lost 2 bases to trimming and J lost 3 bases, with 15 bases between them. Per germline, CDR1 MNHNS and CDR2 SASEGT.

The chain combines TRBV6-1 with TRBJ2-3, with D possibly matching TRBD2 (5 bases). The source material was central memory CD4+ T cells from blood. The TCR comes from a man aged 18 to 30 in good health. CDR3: CASSEILAGSTDTQYF. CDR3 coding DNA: TGTGCCAGCAGTGAAATCCTAGCAGGATCTACAGATACGCAGTATTTT.